This TCR beta chain appears in the sequencing data of a study of shared clonotypes between healthy human individuals. Sequencing was performed with immunoSEQ multiplex PCR; in TCRdb, only in-frame clones are kept and a portion is missing. The sample shows fewer than 500,000 clones, 75% to 80% of them seen only once. Each of the donors was a healthy adult who was HIV-negative and had not had a recent acute infection or vaccination. Adults of Caucasian background living in Nashville, Tennessee made up all donors. The CDR3 is 16 amino acids. Germline V gives CDR1 SGDLS, CDR2 YYNGEE. The V and J ends lost 0 bases and 0 bases respectively, with 12 bases between them.

This TCR came from a woman aged 40 to 55 in good health. Some clones in this sample may be carry-over from other donors' samples. Material for sequencing was PBMCs. The chain couples TRBV9 to TRBJ1-2; D gene unclear. DNA of the CDR3: TGTGCCAGCAGCGTAGGGGAGGGAGGGTCTAACTATGGCTACACCTTC. Protein product: CASSVGEGGSNYGYTF.